This T cell receptor (beta chain) was sequenced during a study of blood T cell repertoires in COVID-19. The table came from immunoSEQ multiplex PCR; TCRdb's copy has only in-frame clones and leaves some out. The sample shows about 270,000 clones, over 80% of them seen only once. The CDR3 loop spans 13 amino acids. Germline loops: CDR1 SGHAT, CDR2 FQNNGV. Trimming cost V 6 bases and J 6 bases; bases outside gene matches: 5. This study enrolled people aged roughly 18 to 100 from 24 US geographic areas. The receptor was isolated from a woman between 25 and 40 years old with acute COVID-19. The sequencing sample was made of PBMCs or T cells enriched from blood (not recorded which). V gene TRBV11-2 combines with J gene TRBJ2-1; 7 bases map to TRBD1. The CDR3 is CASRTGLRNEQFF. CDR3 nucleotides: TGTGCCAGCAGGACAGGGTTGCGCAATGAGCAGTTCTTC.